Listed here are 19 T cell receptor beta chains from one sample, sequenced in a study of lymphopenia after photon versus proton radiotherapy. TCRdb's table, derived via immunoSEQ multiplex PCR, lists solely in-frame clones and lacks some. The profile covers under 65,000 clones, with about four fifths appearing a single time and roughly 2.1% taken by the ten largest. The source was peripheral blood, collected from a patient treated with proton-based radiotherapy. These receptor sequences come from a man in his fifties or sixties with pancreatic cancer.

This rearrangement joins TRBV7-8 to TRBJ2-3, with D perhaps matching TRBD1 or TRBD2 (5 bases each). The CDR3 length is 17 residues. Deletions cut 4 bases from V and 2 bases from J, with 19 bases between. Germline V gene sequence: CDR1 SGHVS, CDR2 FQNEAQ. CDR3 sequence: CASSSRGENLHTDTQYF. The DNA for the CDR3 is TGTGCCAGCAGCTCGAGGGGTGAGAACCTCCACACAGATACGCAGTATTTT.

The V call is TRBV2, the J call TRBJ2-7; D not certain. The CDR3 consists of 16 residues. V was clipped by 9 bases and J by 3 bases, with 24 bases between them. CDR1 is SNHLY and CDR2 is FYNNEI in the germline V gene. Here the CDR3 DNA reads TGTGCCAGTATGCCTTCCTCCGTGACACCATACTACGAGCAGTACTTC. This encodes CASMPSSVTPYYEQYF.

This clone was seen only once. This chain uses TRBV5-1 with TRBJ2-3, with 13 bases matching TRBD2. This CDR3 has 15 residues. Germline CDR1 is SGHRS and CDR2 is YFSETQ. Losses at the gene ends were 8 bases for V and 6 bases for J; bases not matched to a gene: 9. In DNA form, the CDR3 reads TGCGCCAGTACCCTCAGGACTAGCGGGAGCGATACGCAGTATTTT. Its translation: CASTLRTSGSDTQYF.

The J gene is TRBJ1-1, the V gene TRBV9, with D hard to call. The CDR3 extends over 14 amino acids. Trimming removed 0 bases at V and 4 bases at J, with 10 bases between. Germline V lookup: CDR1 SGDLS, CDR2 YYNGEE. The CDR3, as DNA: TGTGCCAGCAGCGTAGGAGGTCGGGGCACTGAAGCTTTCTTT. It specifies CASSVGGRGTEAFF.

The rearrangement links TRBV10-1 to TRBJ2-1; TRBD2 is a possible D gene (6 bases). CDR3 length: 11 residues. Germline loops: CDR1 WNHNN, CDR2 SYGVQD (reference sequence). V lost 7 bases to trimming and J lost 9 bases, with 10 bases between them. CDR3 sequence: CASIQEGEQFF. DNA of the CDR3: TGCGCCAGCATTCAGGAGGGTGAGCAGTTCTTC.

A few counts support this clone. The chain couples TRBV5-8 to TRBJ2-7; D gene ambiguous. The V gene's germline CDR1 is SGHTS and CDR2 YDEGEE. Trimming left V 3 bases short and J 8 bases short, with 9 bases between. The CDR3 length is 11 residues. CDR3 coding DNA: TGTGCCAGCAGCTCATGGACCCAGCAGTACTTC. Translation: CASSSWTQQYF.

The J gene is TRBJ2-5, the V gene TRBV18; TRBD2 might be the D (6 bases). Trimming took off 0 bases at V and 4 bases at J, with 15 bases between the two ends. The CDR3 runs 16 residues. CDR1 is KGHSH and CDR2 is LQKENI in the germline V gene. This CDR3 reads CASSPPINGGRETQYF. CDR3 sequence (DNA): TGTGCCAGCTCACCACCCATAAATGGGGGGAGAGAGACCCAGTACTTC.

This sequence joins TRBV4-1 and TRBJ2-7, with 10 positions matching TRBD1. The CDR3 covers 15 residues. J lost 5 bases, V lost 5 bases, and 9 bases had no gene match. Germline V gene data show CDR1 as MGHRA and CDR2 as YSYEKL. This CDR3 is CASSSSTGGIDEQYF. The DNA for the CDR3 is TGCGCCAGCAGCTCCTCGACAGGGGGCATCGACGAGCAGTACTTC.

This chain joins TRBV19 and TRBJ1-1, with a weak D call TRBD1 (5 bases). V was clipped by 4 bases and J by 1 base, with 13 bases between them. The germline V gene has CDR1 LNHDA and CDR2 SQIVND (reference sequence). The CDR3 extends over 15 amino acids. CDR3 residues: CASSTAQVSNTEAFF. CDR3 in DNA: TGTGCCAGTAGTACTGCACAGGTTTCGAACACTGAAGCTTTCTTT.

CDR3 sequence reads: CASNTPPNYGYTF. In nucleotides, the CDR3 is TGCGCCAGCAACACCCCTCCTAACTATGGCTACACCTTC. The genes are TRBV4-1 and TRBJ1-2, with D unclear. The V gene lost 7 bases and the J gene lost 0 bases, with 9 bases spanning the gap. CDR3 length equals 13 residues. Germline CDR1 MGHRA, CDR2 YSYEKL.

The chain joins TRBV5-1 to TRBJ2-2; D possibly corresponds to TRBD1 (6 bases). Trimming cost V 6 bases and J 1 base, with 13 bases left between them. Germline CDR1 reads SGHRS; CDR2 reads YFSETQ. The CDR3 has 15 residues. DNA for the CDR3: TGCGCCAGCAACCCGGGACATGTGAACACCGGGGAGCTGTTTTTT. As protein: CASNPGHVNTGELFF.

The chain carries TRBV19 and TRBJ2-3; 8 bases are shared with TRBD2. The CDR3 is 14 amino acids. The V and J ends lost 1 base and 3 bases, in that order; junction bases with no gene match: 0. Germline CDR1 LNHDA, CDR2 SQIVND (reference sequence). This chain's CDR3 is CASSIGLATDTQYF. The CDR3 nucleotides are TGTGCCAGTAGTATAGGACTAGCGACAGATACGCAGTATTTT.

The chain is built from TRBV13 and TRBJ2-7; tentative D call: TRBD2 (5 bases). V was pared by 10 bases and J by 6 bases, with 25 bases between. There are 15 residues in the CDR3. Germline-derived CDR1 and CDR2 are PRHDT and FYEKMQ (reference sequence). The CDR3 nucleotides read TGTGCCACCCAGCTTAGATCCCTTAGCGTGGGCGAGCAGTACTTC. This sequence encodes CATQLRSLSVGEQYF.

The V call is TRBV28, the J call TRBJ1-5; no reliable D call. The germline CDR1 and CDR2 sequences are MDHEN and SYDVKM. V was cut by 4 bases and J by 3 bases, with 7 bases left in between. CDR3 size: 13 residues. Here the CDR3 DNA reads TGTGCCAGCAGTTCGACGGTCAATCAGCCCCAGCATTTT. It specifies CASSSTVNQPQHF.

The chain uses TRBV27 and TRBJ2-1, with 7 bases aligning to TRBD1. Unmatched junction bases numbered 6, after V lost 5 bases and J lost 2 bases. Germline values: CDR1 MNHEY, CDR2 SMNVEV (reference sequence). The CDR3 sequence is 15 residues long. The CDR3 coding sequence is TGTGCCAGCAGTCCCCGGACAGGTCCCTACAATGAGCAGTTCTTC. It translates to CASSPRTGPYNEQFF.

This clone was seen once. This chain connects TRBV5-1 to TRBJ1-2; D perhaps matches TRBD1 (6 bases). Trimming left V 0 bases short and J 4 bases short, with 7 bases between. The CDR3 has 13 amino acids. Per the germline V gene, CDR1 is SGHRS and CDR2 is YFSETQ. The chain's CDR3 is CASSLEGGYGYTF. CDR3 in DNA: TGCGCCAGCAGCTTGGAGGGGGGCTATGGCTACACCTTC.

In this sample, this clone turned up a few times. The V and J genes are TRBV28 and TRBJ1-2, with TRBD1 identical over 8 bases. This CDR3 has 16 amino acids. With V trimmed by 3 bases and J by 4 bases, 10 bases remained unmatched. Germline-derived CDR1 and CDR2 are MDHEN and SYDVKM. CDR3 nucleotides: TGTGCCAGCAGTTTTCCAACAGGGGGTGGGGCCTATGGCTACACCTTC. Protein product: CASSFPTGGGAYGYTF.

The J gene is TRBJ1-2, the V gene TRBV6-1; 8 bases fit TRBD1. This CDR3 is built from 13 residues. CDR1 is MNHNS, CDR2 SASEGT, per germline. Unmatched junction bases numbered 6, after V lost 6 bases and J lost 6 bases. The CDR3 loop is CASRGQGRNGYTF. The CDR3 region has the DNA TGTGCCAGCAGAGGACAGGGCAGAAATGGCTACACCTTC.

The chain links TRBV11-2 to TRBJ2-3; D is undetermined. This CDR3 is 14 amino acids long. The V gene's germline CDR1 is SGHAT and CDR2 FQNNGV. Trimming took 3 bases from V and 2 from J, leaving 9 bases between them. For the CDR3, the DNA is TGTGCCAGCAGCTTGGGGATATACACAGATACGCAGTATTTT. It encodes CASSLGIYTDTQYF.